The entry below gives a single T cell receptor (beta chain) sequence along with its context. CDR1 and CDR2 from the germline V gene are MDHEN and SYDVKM. V trimming: 6 bases; J trimming: 4 bases; junction bases outside the gene matches: 7. This CDR3 is 14 amino acids long. The sample is drawn from a study of blood T cell repertoires in COVID-19. Study-level information: Researchers got acute and convalescent COVID-19 samples from the United States, Italy and Spain.

The authors' processing: Amplification with reference gene primers provided the estimates of nucleated cell counts. Assay used: immunoSEQ multiplex PCR; TCRdb lists only in-frame clones, some missing. Clone size and the V and J calls come from that table; the DNA yielded D and trimming. The profile shows around 330,000 clones, roughly 90% of them singletons. Material: peripheral blood. This clonotype was obtained from a woman between 50 and 59 years old with active or convalescent COVID-19. The chain recombines TRBV28 with TRBJ1-2; 8 bases are a match to TRBD1. CDR3 sequence (DNA): TGTGCCAGCAGCACCACAGGGGGATTCTATGGCTACACCTTC. Translated: CASSTTGGFYGYTF.